The following is a T cell receptor beta chain sequence with its context. The data are from a study of PD-1 blockade in classical Hodgkin lymphoma. Across the study: On a schedule of every 2 weeks, patients received nivolumab 3 mg/kg intravenously.

CDR1 and CDR2 (germline): SGDLS, YYNGEE. Unmatched junction bases numbered 6, after V lost 3 bases and J lost 2 bases. The CDR3 totals 16 residues. The assay was immunoSEQ multiplex PCR, and TCRdb's table has in-frame clones only and misses some. The table includes 9,000 to 13,000 clones, over 70% detected once. Every one of the patients relapsed after autologous stem cell transplantation (brentuximab vedotin exposure was variable). The specimen comprised peripheral blood mononuclear cells (PBMCs), sampled at baseline. The clonotype originates from a human donor with classical Hodgkin lymphoma. The gene calls are TRBV9 and TRBJ2-1, with TRBD1 matching over 9 bases. The CDR3 protein is CASSARGDRAYNEQFF. For the CDR3, the DNA is TGTGCCAGCAGCGCAAGGGGGGACAGGGCCTACAATGAGCAGTTCTTC.